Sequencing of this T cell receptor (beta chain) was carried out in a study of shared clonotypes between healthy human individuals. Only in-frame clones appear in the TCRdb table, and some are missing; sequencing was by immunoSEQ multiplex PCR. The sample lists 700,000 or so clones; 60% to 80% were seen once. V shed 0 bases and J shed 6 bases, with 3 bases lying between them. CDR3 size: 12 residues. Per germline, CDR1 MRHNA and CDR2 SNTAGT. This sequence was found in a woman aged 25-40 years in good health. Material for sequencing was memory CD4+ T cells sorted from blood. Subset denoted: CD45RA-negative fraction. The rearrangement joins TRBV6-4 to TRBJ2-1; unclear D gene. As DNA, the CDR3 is TGTGCCAGCAGTGACTCTGTCAATGAGCAGTTCTTC. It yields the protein CASSDSVNEQFF.